A selection of T cell receptor beta chains follows, all from one sample in a study of T cells expressing NK-cell markers. TCRdb reworked the 5' RACE reads into one entry per CDR3 protein, no DNA. The sample has fewer than 550,000 distinct CDR3 sequences. Sequenced input: blood T cells: a sorted CD56 or NKG2C T cell subset, CD4+ or CD8+ T cells, or bulk PBMC T cells (not recorded which). Every receptor here comes from a woman in her 50s in good health. Both conserved end residues are part of each CDR3.

v_call	j_call	cdr3_aa
TRBV12-3/TRBV12-4	TRBJ2-6	CASSLYGPGGSGANVLTF
TRBV20-1	TRBJ2-2	CSARPGGPSRELFF
TRBV5-1	TRBJ1-2	CASRSGHGYTF
TRBV5-1	TRBJ1-5	CASSLLGTDSNQPQHF
TRBV7-9	TRBJ2-1	CASSLEGGLAGVDEQFF
TRBV12-3/TRBV12-4	TRBJ1-4	CASSFVGSGEKLFF
TRBV20-1	TRBJ2-1	CSARDPLGPYNEQFF
TRBV5-1	TRBJ2-7	CASSLAFGGEGEQYF
TRBV20-1	TRBJ1-1	CSGVGTNTEAFF
TRBV20-1	TRBJ1-5	CSARPTGLGQPQHF
TRBV5-1	TRBJ2-7	CASSPGRGLDYEQYF
TRBV20-1	TRBJ1-5	CSAIQGGGSNQPQHF
TRBV7-6	TRBJ2-3	CASSYPEGTDTQYF
TRBV5-1	TRBJ2-5	CASEPSGTRGETQYF
TRBV6-6	TRBJ2-1	CASKTGWGGGKNEQFF
TRBV10-3	TRBJ2-1	CAISDKRFRTVPEQFF
TRBV20-1	TRBJ1-2	CSARDMDREKGYTF
TRBV13	TRBJ2-6	CASSRGGANVLTF
TRBV7-8	TRBJ2-5	CASSTRTSQETQYF
TRBV7-8	TRBJ2-3	CASSLKRGIGMTDTQYF
TRBV20-1	TRBJ2-3	CSALPRGGTDTQYF